These 17 T cell receptor beta chains came from one sample sequenced in a study of early T cells in non-severe SARS-CoV-2 infection. TCRdb recomputed calls from the 5' RACE reads with MiXCR, one row per CDR3 protein. The sample yields 40,000 to 65,000 distinct CDR3 sequences, approximately 8% seen once. The sequencing input was whole blood. The source is an adult who was a healthcare worker with PCR-confirmed SARS-CoV-2 infection or an uninfected control (not recorded which).

This clonotype has just a few counts. This chain connects TRBV28 to TRBJ1-5; weak D call: TRBD1 (6 bases). Germline V lookup: CDR1 MDHEN, CDR2 SYDVKM. V was pared by 7 bases and J by 7 bases, with 11 bases between. The CDR3 spans 12 residues. CDR3 sequence reads: CASNRGGQPQHF. The CDR3 DNA reads TGTGCCAGCAATAGAGGGGGACAGCCCCAGCATTTT. Complete variable domain (other parts from reference TRBV28 and TRBJ1-5): DVKVTQSSRYLVKRTGEKVFLECVQDMDHENMFWYRQDPGLGLRLIYFSYDVKMKEKGDIPEGYSVSREKKERFSLILESASTNQTSMYLCASNRGGQPQHFGDGTRLSIL.

This clonotype has a handful of counts. The V call is TRBV7-9, the J call TRBJ1-2; D is possibly TRBD1 (5 bases). Trimming pared 1 base from V and 7 bases from J, leaving 10 bases between. Germline CDR1 SEHNR, CDR2 FQNEAQ (reference sequence). The CDR3 has 13 amino acids. The CDR3 sequence is CASSLEGRLGYTF. CDR3 nucleotide sequence: TGTGCCAGCAGCTTAGAGGGGCGGCTTGGCTACACCTTC.

There are a few counts of this clonotype. The chain carries TRBV24-1 and TRBJ2-5, with 8 bases lining up with TRBD2. The CDR3 length is 17 residues. Germline V CDR1 and CDR2: KGHDR, SFDVKD. V lost 4 bases and J lost 4; bases outside the gene matches: 13. The CDR3 nucleotides are TGTGCCACCAGTGAGCACCACGGACTAGCCTCCAGAGAGACCCAGTACTTC. This gives the protein CATSEHHGLASRETQYF.

CDR3 sequence: CASSHDNTDTQYF. CDR3 nucleotides: TGTGCCAGCAGCCATGACAACACAGATACGCAGTATTTT. The V call is TRBV7-3, the J call TRBJ2-3, with D unresolved. The CDR3 spans 13 residues. V gave up 5 bases and J gave up 2 bases, with 8 bases separating them. The germline CDR1 and CDR2 sequences are SGHTA and FQGTGA. The whole variable domain, filled in from reference TRBV7-3 and TRBJ2-3, reads GAGVSQTPSNKVTEKGKYVELRCDPISGHTALYWYRQSLGQGPEFLIYFQGTGAADDSGLPNDRFFAVRPEGSVSTLKIQRTERGDSAVYLCASSHDNTDTQYFGPGTRLTVL.

There are many counts of this clonotype. This chain links TRBV12-3 or TRBV12-4 with TRBJ2-3; D is possibly TRBD1 (5 bases). V shed 5 bases and J shed 2 bases, with 8 bases lying between them. This CDR3 has 13 residues. The DNA for the CDR3 is TGTGCCAGCAGTCCAGGGTTCACAGATACGCAGTATTTT. Its translation: CASSPGFTDTQYF.

The rearrangement joins TRBV20-1 to TRBJ1-1; D perhaps matches TRBD1 (5 bases). CDR1 DFQATT and CDR2 SNEGSKA come from the germline V gene (reference sequence). V was clipped by 3 bases and J by 4 bases, with 15 bases between them. The CDR3 consists of 14 residues. CDR3 amino acids: CSASRDDGGTEAFF. The CDR3 nucleotides are TGCAGTGCTAGTCGGGACGACGGCGGCACTGAAGCTTTCTTT.

The chain joins TRBV10-3 to TRBJ2-5; 7 bases are shared with TRBD2. Per the germline V gene, CDR1 is ENHRY and CDR2 is SYGVKD. This CDR3 spans 14 amino acids. J gave up 4 bases and V 2 bases, and 4 bases lay outside the gene matches. CDR3 DNA: TGTGCCATCAGTGAGCGGGGGGTTCTAGAGACCCAGTACTTC. Its protein product is CAISERGVLETQYF.

This clonotype appeared a few times. V and J are TRBV3-1 and TRBJ2-1; D is unresolved. The V end lost 2 bases, the J end lost 6 bases, and 8 bases lay between the germline ends. This CDR3 spans 13 amino acids. From germline, CDR1 is LGHDT and CDR2 YNNKEL (reference sequence). CDR3: CASSQSMGNEQFF. CDR3 DNA: TGTGCCAGCAGCCAATCTATGGGCAATGAGCAGTTCTTC.

The V call is TRBV10-2, the J call TRBJ2-7, with D unclear. V lost 8 bases, J lost 2 bases, and 10 bases lay in between. The germline gives CDR1 WSHSY, CDR2 SAAADI. The CDR3 is 12 residues long. The CDR3 loop is CASGRHPYEQYF. The CDR3 DNA reads as TGCGCCAGCGGGCGGCACCCCTACGAGCAGTACTTC.

Ten or more counts support this clonotype. The chain couples TRBV29-1 to TRBJ2-7; D perhaps matches TRBD1 (6 bases). The V end was cut by 4 bases, the J end by 2 bases, with 15 bases between. Germline lookup yields CDR1 SQVTM and CDR2 ANQGSEA. This CDR3 is 14 amino acids long. CDR3 in DNA: TGCAGCGTTGGCCCCCAGGGGTATCCCTACGAGCAGTACTTC. This gives the protein CSVGPQGYPYEQYF.

This clonotype has ten or more counts. The rearrangement joins TRBV30 to TRBJ2-7; 8 bases match TRBD2. Germline trimming cut 7 bases from V and 2 bases from J; bases unmatched to any gene: 7. This CDR3 is built from 13 residues. CDR1 GTSNPN and CDR2 SVGIG come from the germline V gene (reference sequence). The CDR3 loop reads CASGGSATYEQYF. The CDR3 DNA reads as TGTGCCTCGGGGGGGAGTGCAACCTACGAGCAGTACTTC.

This clonotype was recorded many times. This rearrangement joins TRBV14 to TRBJ2-1, with no clear D. Looked up from germline, CDR1 is SGHDN and CDR2 is FVKESK. The CDR3 consists of 13 residues. Deletions cut 5 bases from V and 6 bases from J, with 11 bases between. The CDR3 DNA is TGTGCCAGCAGCTATAACCACCTCAATGAGCAGTTCTTC. Amino acid sequence: CASSYNHLNEQFF.

This clonotype was seen a handful of times. This chain uses TRBV11-1 with TRBJ2-5, with TRBD2 as a possible D gene (5 bases). CDR1 is SGHAT, CDR2 FQDESV, per germline (reference sequence). The length of the CDR3 is 13 residues. The V end was cut by 5 bases, the J end by 5 bases, with 12 bases between. The CDR3 nucleotides are TGTGCCAGCAGCGCAGGACTGTTTGAGACCCAGTACTTC. Encoded protein: CASSAGLFETQYF. Full variable domain (remainder filled in from reference TRBV11-1 and TRBJ2-5): EAEVAQSPRYKITEKSQAVAFWCDPISGHATLYWYRQILGQGPELLVQFQDESVVDDSQLPKDRFSAERLKGVDSTLKIQPAELGDSAMYLCASSAGLFETQYFGPGTRLLVL.

This clonotype occurred many times. The CDR3 spells CASRFEQGAGELFF. CDR3 nucleotides: TGTGCCAGCAGGTTTGAACAGGGAGCCGGGGAGCTGTTTTTT. This sequence joins TRBV2 and TRBJ2-2, with D perhaps matching TRBD1 (6 bases). The CDR3 spans 14 residues. Germline-derived CDR1 and CDR2 are SNHLY and FYNNEI. V was pared by 6 bases and J by 6 bases, with 14 bases between.

The genes are TRBV27 and TRBJ2-7, with D possibly matching TRBD1 (5 bases). This CDR3 contains 14 residues. V was cut by 5 bases and J by 3 bases, with 14 bases left in between. Germline values: CDR1 MNHEY, CDR2 SMNVEV (reference sequence). In DNA, the CDR3 is TGTGCCAGCAGTCCCCCAGGGAAGGGCTACGAGCAGTACTTC. Its protein product is CASSPPGKGYEQYF.

This clonotype was seen a few times. The rearrangement links TRBV4-1 to TRBJ1-2, with a possible D match to TRBD1 (5 bases). V gave up 1 base and J gave up 0 bases, with 12 bases separating them. Germline values: CDR1 MGHRA, CDR2 YSYEKL. There are 16 residues in the CDR3. The CDR3 protein is CASSQASQVPNYGYTF. CDR3 DNA sequence: TGCGCCAGCAGCCAAGCGTCACAGGTCCCTAACTATGGCTACACCTTC.

The table lists this clonotype with a few counts. The V and J genes are TRBV7-2 and TRBJ2-3; 11 nucleotides agree with TRBD2. The V and J ends lost 0 bases and 4 bases, in that order; junction bases with no gene match: 3. The CDR3 runs 16 residues. Looked up from germline, CDR1 is SGHTA and CDR2 is FQGNSA. CDR3 DNA: TGTGCCAGCAGCTTAGCGGGTAGCGGGAGGGCAGATACGCAGTATTTT. Translated: CASSLAGSGRADTQYF.